This is a list of T cell receptor beta chains from one sample in a study of blood T cell repertoires in COVID-19. The assay was immunoSEQ multiplex PCR, and TCRdb's table has in-frame clones only and misses some. In the table there are around 25,000 clones, 60% to 85% of which are singletons. The material sequenced was peripheral blood. These receptors were taken from an elderly man with active or convalescent COVID-19. CDR3s include the opening cysteine and the closing phenylalanine or tryptophan. Part of the rows lack a size; the others show once, few, many or a class for expanded clones.

V,size,J,length,CDR3
TRBV7-6,NA,NA,15,CASSSVAGLSYEQYF
TRBV19,NA,TRBJ2-1,13,CASSLTPGLSEFF
TRBV7-3,NA,TRBJ1-2,15,CASSPGQGRSYGYTF
TRBV6-6,NA,TRBJ2-1,14,CASNSGTSAFEQFF
TRBV4-1,NA,TRBJ2-7,15,CASSQVRSDSYEQYF
TRBV14,NA,TRBJ1-4,16,CASSHYTASYNEKLFF
TRBV3-1/TRBV3-2,NA,TRBJ1-1,17,CASSPRRGGMGNTEAFF
TRBV5-1,NA,TRBJ1-1,15,CASSPPRQGNTEAFF
TRBV7-9,NA,TRBJ2-3,17,CASSLPGTGGLTDTQYF
TRBV28,few,TRBJ2-5,16,CASSPTGTSLQETQYF
TRBV7-9,NA,TRBJ2-1,14,CASSLEPGGYEQFF
TRBV6-2/TRBV6-3,NA,TRBJ1-5,18,CASSYSWRGGRGRQPQHF
TRBV7-8,NA,TRBJ1-3,14,CASSLGGGGNTIYF
TRBV5-1,NA,TRBJ2-2,14,CASSLRTGTGELFF
TRBV4-3,few,TRBJ2-7,15,CASSQDWQGPYEQYF
TRBV3-1/TRBV3-2,few,TRBJ1-3,14,CASSQDRGGNTIYF
TRBV7-9,NA,TRBJ1-1,15,CASSSLGREVTEAFF
TRBV18,NA,TRBJ2-1,19,CASSHSYTRRLADYNEQFF
TRBV18,NA,TRBJ2-4,12,CASSRRGDIQYF
TRBV15,NA,TRBJ2-7,15,CATSREPQGNYEQYF
TRBV18,NA,TRBJ1-1,14,CASSPLGGNTEAFF
TRBV7-6,few,TRBJ2-2,11,CASSHEMELFF